These 29 T cell receptor beta chains share one sample of origin, sequenced in a study of blood T cell repertoires in COVID-19. The data were produced by immunoSEQ multiplex PCR, yet TCRdb's version contains in-frame clones alone and is incomplete. This sample carries approximately 31,000 clones, 85% to 90% of them seen once, and the ten largest clones take about 12%. Sequences were obtained from peripheral blood. Receptors originate from a man in his 70s with active COVID-19.

This chain uses TRBV7-7 with TRBJ2-2, with a tentative D call TRBD2 (5 bases). V was pared by 5 bases and J by 6 bases, with 13 bases between. The CDR3 is 14 residues long. Germline V CDR1 and CDR2: SSHAT, FNYEAQ (reference sequence). This CDR3 reads CASSRGPDAGELFF. The CDR3 DNA reads as TGTGCCAGCAGCCGAGGGCCGGATGCCGGGGAGCTGTTTTTT.

This chain links TRBV4-2 with TRBJ2-7, with 11 bases that match TRBD2. The CDR3 contains 16 residues. Trimming took 1 base from V and 7 from J; bases not matched to a gene: 9. Germline V gives CDR1 LGHNA, CDR2 YNFKEQ. The CDR3 sequence is CASSQAGGSGRAEQYF. CDR3 DNA: TGTGCCAGCAGCCAAGCCGGAGGTAGCGGGAGGGCTGAGCAGTACTTC.

V usage is TRBV18 and J usage is TRBJ2-2; 7 bases align to TRBD1. The junction had 5 bases not matched to a gene; V was cut back by 2 bases and J by 2 bases. Germline CDR1 reads KGHSH; CDR2 reads LQKENI. The CDR3 has 16 amino acids. CDR3 sequence: CASSPGQASNTGELFF. CDR3 in DNA: TGTGCCAGCTCACCAGGACAGGCCTCAAACACCGGGGAGCTGTTTTTT.

The chain carries TRBV6-5 and TRBJ1-1, with 11 bases lining up with TRBD1. This CDR3 is built from 15 residues. V lost 6 bases to trimming and J lost 3 bases; unmatched junction nucleotides: 6. The germline V gene has CDR1 MNHEY and CDR2 SVGAGI. The CDR3 spells CASREWTGGYTEAFF. DNA of the CDR3: TGTGCCAGCAGGGAGTGGACAGGGGGCTACACTGAAGCTTTCTTT.

V is TRBV14 and J is TRBJ2-7; D not certain. CDR1 SGHDN and CDR2 FVKESK come from the germline V gene. The CDR3 runs to 14 residues. V lost 4 bases, J lost 6 bases, and 16 bases lay in between. The CDR3 DNA reads TGTGCCAGCAGCCCCCGGGTCTTCGGCTCCGAGCAGTACTTC. Protein: CASSPRVFGSEQYF.

The chain carries TRBV6-2 or TRBV6-3 and TRBJ2-2; 7 bases are shared with TRBD2. Trimming took 3 bases from V and 0 from J; bases not matched to a gene: 4. The CDR3 consists of 16 residues. Germline V gives CDR1 MNHEY, CDR2 SVGEGT. CDR3 bases: TGTGCCAGCAGTTATTCCCGGGGGGCGAACACCGGGGAGCTGTTTTTT. Encoded protein: CASSYSRGANTGELFF.

The genes are TRBV28 and TRBJ2-7; 7 nucleotides align to TRBD1. After removal of 4 bases from V and 9 bases from J, the junction contained 6 bases not matched to a gene. Germline V gene sequence: CDR1 MDHEN, CDR2 SYDVKM. This CDR3 is 12 amino acids long. Here the CDR3 reads CASSSNRGRQYF. The DNA for the CDR3 is TGTGCCAGCAGTTCAAACAGGGGAAGGCAGTACTTC.

This clone occurred a few times. DNA of the CDR3: TGTGCCACCAGTGACCCAGGGGACGGGGAGCTGTTTTTT. The encoded protein is CATSDPGDGELFF. This chain connects TRBV24-1 to TRBJ2-2, with D possibly matching TRBD1 (6 bases). V lost 4 bases, J lost 7 bases, and 9 bases lay in between. This CDR3 is built from 13 residues. The germline CDR1 and CDR2 sequences are KGHDR and SFDVKD.

The chain couples TRBV28 to TRBJ2-3, with 7 bases matching TRBD2. Germline assignment: CDR1 MDHEN and CDR2 SYDVKM. The V segment lost 7 bases and the J segment 1 base; nucleotides outside the gene matches: 8. The CDR3 totals 15 residues. CDR3 nucleotides: TGTGCCAGCATTGGCGGGGGAATAGGCACAGATACGCAGTATTTT. This encodes CASIGGGIGTDTQYF.

The V call is TRBV10-3, the J call TRBJ1-2; tentative D call: TRBD1 (6 bases). Per the germline V gene, CDR1 is ENHRY and CDR2 is SYGVKD. Between the trimmed V and J ends, which lost 8 bases and 5 bases, there was a span of 9 bases. This CDR3 has 11 amino acids. Here the CDR3 DNA reads TGTGCCATCCAGGACAGTTATGGCTACACCTTC. This translates into CAIQDSYGYTF.

The rearrangement joins TRBV9 to TRBJ2-2; possibly TRBD2 for D (6 bases). CDR3 length: 15 amino acids. The germline V gene has CDR1 SGDLS and CDR2 YYNGEE. Deletions cut 3 bases from V and 1 base from J, with 10 bases between. CDR3 DNA: TGTGCCAGCAGCGCCCTAGCGCAGAACACCGGGGAGCTGTTTTTT. Amino acids: CASSALAQNTGELFF. Based on the CDR3 plus reference TRBV9 and TRBJ2-2, the full variable domain is DSGVTQTPKHLITATGQRVTLRCSPRSGDLSVYWYQQSLDQGLQFLIQYYNGEERAKGNILERFSAQQFPDLHSELNLSSLELGDSALYFCASSALAQNTGELFFGEGSRLTVL.

This clone is a singleton in its sample. The rearrangement links TRBV7-8 to TRBJ2-7; 8 nucleotides align to TRBD2. From germline, CDR1 is SGHVS and CDR2 FQNEAQ. The CDR3 runs to 15 residues. The ends lost 1 base at V and 3 bases at J; junction bases unmatched: 5. The CDR3, as DNA: TGTGCCAGCAGCTTAGAAGCGGGAGACAACTACGAGCAGTACTTC. Translated, it gives CASSLEAGDNYEQYF.

In nucleotides, the CDR3 is TGCAGCGTTGCGGGGACTGCTTCAATGCTGCAGTTCTTC. It is translated as CSVAGTASMLQFF. The chain combines TRBV29-1 with TRBJ2-1, with D perhaps matching TRBD2 (6 bases). This CDR3 has 13 amino acids. V was cut by 4 bases and J by 12 bases, with 19 bases left in between. In germline, CDR1 is SQVTM, CDR2 ANQGSEA.

The CDR3 is CASSRPGGGGPGNTIYF. The CDR3 DNA sequence: TGTGCCAGCAGCCGACCGGGGGGCGGGGGCCCTGGAAACACCATATATTTT. The chain employs TRBV11-2 and TRBJ1-3; tentatively, D is TRBD1 (6 bases). The germline V gene encodes CDR1 SGHAT and CDR2 FQNNGV. V was cut by 5 bases and J by 2 bases, with 19 bases left in between. The CDR3 runs to 17 residues.

The J gene is TRBJ2-1, the V gene TRBV24-1; 8 bases align to TRBD2. CDR1 KGHDR and CDR2 SFDVKD come from the germline V gene. This CDR3 comprises 16 residues. After removal of 0 bases from V and 8 bases from J, the junction contained 8 bases not matched to a gene. The CDR3 protein is CATSDLRLAGNDEQFF. The CDR3 bases are TGTGCCACCAGTGATTTGAGGCTAGCGGGTAACGATGAGCAGTTCTTC.

The genes are TRBV9 and TRBJ2-7; TRBD2 might be the D (5 bases). Germline V lookup: CDR1 SGDLS, CDR2 YYNGEE. V shed 0 bases and J shed 1 base, with 11 bases lying between them. CDR3 length: 15 amino acids. The chain's CDR3 is CASSVAGTSSYEQYF. CDR3 bases: TGTGCCAGCAGCGTAGCGGGAACTAGTTCCTACGAGCAGTACTTC.

This rearrangement joins TRBV20-1 to TRBJ1-5; D gene unclear. The length of the CDR3 is 15 residues. V lost 3 bases and J lost 1, with 13 bases in between. Germline-derived CDR1 and CDR2 are DFQATT and SNEGSKA (reference sequence). CDR3 residues: CSASRREYSNQPQHF. The DNA of the CDR3 is TGCAGTGCTAGTCGCCGGGAGTACAGCAATCAGCCCCAGCATTTT.

This chain links TRBV20-1 with TRBJ2-1, with D tentatively TRBD2 (6 bases). Looked up from germline, CDR1 is DFQATT and CDR2 is SNEGSKA (reference sequence). V was shortened by 3 bases and J by 8 bases, with 14 bases between the two germline ends. The CDR3 extends over 13 amino acids. This CDR3 is CSASFGSLDEQFF. CDR3 coding DNA: TGCAGTGCTAGTTTCGGGAGTCTCGATGAGCAGTTCTTC.

The J gene is TRBJ2-3, the V gene TRBV3-1 (or the pseudogene TRBV3-2); no clear D. This CDR3 comprises 12 residues. Germline-derived CDR1 and CDR2 are LGHDT and YNNKEL (reference sequence). V was shortened by 1 base and J by 6 bases, with 5 bases between the two germline ends. CDR3 nucleotide sequence: TGTGCCAGCAGCCAAGTTTCGGATACGCAGTATTTT. Its protein product is CASSQVSDTQYF.

The rearrangement joins TRBV9 to TRBJ1-1; D not certain. The germline gives CDR1 SGDLS, CDR2 YYNGEE. The CDR3 runs to 16 residues. Trimming took 0 bases from V and 2 from J, leaving 14 bases between them. The chain's CDR3 is CASSVAGLNGNTEAFF. In nucleotides, the CDR3 is TGTGCCAGCAGCGTAGCAGGCCTGAATGGAAACACTGAAGCTTTCTTT.

The V and J genes are TRBV11-2 and TRBJ1-1; D is perhaps TRBD1 (6 bases). This CDR3 spans 15 amino acids. CDR1 is SGHAT, CDR2 FQNNGV, per germline. V was trimmed by 3 bases and J by 8 bases, leaving 19 bases between them. The chain's CDR3 is CASSFQQTRTAEAFF. The DNA for the CDR3 is TGTGCCAGCAGCTTCCAACAAACCCGGACAGCCGAAGCTTTCTTT.

The chain links TRBV12-3 or TRBV12-4 to TRBJ1-6; D remains unclear. Trimming cost V 4 bases and J 9 bases, with 7 bases left between them. The CDR3 loop spans 12 amino acids. Here the CDR3 reads CASSSTSSPLHF. CDR3 DNA sequence: TGTGCCAGCAGTTCTACGTCTTCACCCCTCCACTTT.

V and J are TRBV6-2 or TRBV6-3 and TRBJ2-7; TRBD2 matches at 7 bases. Trimming cost V 2 bases and J 0 bases; bases outside gene matches: 16. The CDR3 loop spans 19 amino acids. The germline V gene has CDR1 MNHEY and CDR2 SVGEGT. In DNA, the CDR3 is TGTGCCAGCAGTTACCGGGCCCCCCGGGACGGGGGGAGCTCCTACGAGCAGTACTTC. This sequence encodes CASSYRAPRDGGSSYEQYF.

The CDR3 coding sequence is TGTGCCAGCAGTTCTCCAGCGGGAGAGGACTACAATGAGCAGTTCTTC. This encodes CASSSPAGEDYNEQFF. The gene calls are TRBV28 and TRBJ2-1; 8 bases agree with TRBD2. The V and J ends lost 4 bases and 3 bases, in that order; junction bases with no gene match: 8. CDR3 length: 16 amino acids. Germline V CDR1 and CDR2: MDHEN, SYDVKM.

The chain has TRBV14 and TRBJ2-3, with 10 bases that match TRBD1. Germline assignment: CDR1 SGHDN and CDR2 FVKESK. The CDR3 is 15 amino acids. J was trimmed by 3 bases and V by 4 bases; bases with no gene match: 4. As DNA, the CDR3 is TGTGCCAGCAGCCGATGGACAGGGGGGACAGATACGCAGTATTTT. This codes for CASSRWTGGTDTQYF. Looking up the rest from reference TRBV14 and TRBJ2-3 gives the full variable domain: EAGVTQFPSHSVIEKGQTVTLRCDPISGHDNLYWYRRVMGKEIKFLLHFVKESKQDESGMPNNRFLAERTGGTYSTLKVQPAELEDSGVYFCASSRWTGGTDTQYFGPGTRLTVL.

This chain joins TRBV4-2 and TRBJ1-1, with D perhaps matching TRBD1 (6 bases). V lost 4 bases to trimming and J lost 0 bases, with 9 bases between them. Germline-derived CDR1 and CDR2 are LGHNA and YNFKEQ. This CDR3 has 14 amino acids. The CDR3 here is CASSPGVMNTEAFF. CDR3 DNA: TGTGCCAGCAGCCCAGGGGTGATGAACACTGAAGCTTTCTTT.

The rearrangement joins TRBV7-2 to TRBJ2-3; TRBD2 aligns across 9 bases. CDR1 and CDR2 (germline): SGHTA, FQGNSA. This CDR3 contains 15 residues. The junction had 8 bases not matched to a gene; V was cut back by 6 bases and J by 4 bases. The CDR3 nucleotides are TGTGCCAGCAGAAATCCTAGCGGGAAGGCAGATACGCAGTATTTT. This codes for CASRNPSGKADTQYF.

This chain connects TRBV11-2 to TRBJ2-1; D may be TRBD2 (6 bases). V lost 4 bases, J lost 6 bases, and 22 bases lay in between. The CDR3 runs 17 residues. Germline CDR1 is SGHAT and CDR2 is FQNNGV. The CDR3 reads CASSSNRNLAGFNEQFF. The CDR3 coding sequence is TGTGCCAGCAGCTCCAACCGAAATCTTGCGGGGTTCAATGAGCAGTTCTTC.

The chain links TRBV7-2 to TRBJ1-2; possibly TRBD1 for D (6 bases). This CDR3 comprises 13 residues. The V gene's germline CDR1 is SGHTA and CDR2 FQGNSA. V lost 5 bases and J 10 bases, leaving 17 bases between the germline ends. CDR3: CASSPTLRGDYTF. The CDR3 nucleotides read TGTGCCAGCAGCCCTACGCTCAGGGGTGACTACACCTTC. Full variable domain (remainder filled in from reference TRBV7-2 and TRBJ1-2): GAGVSQSPSNKVTEKGKDVELRCDPISGHTALYWYRQSLGQGLEFLIYFQGNSAPDKSGLPSDRFSAERTGGSVSTLTIQRTQQEDSAVYLCASSPTLRGDYTFGSGTRLTVV.